This T cell receptor (beta chain) was documented in a study of cytomegalovirus exposure and HLA in healthy donors. J was trimmed by 6 bases and V by 4 bases; bases with no gene match: 5. The CDR3 has 14 amino acids. Germline CDR1 is SGHTA and CDR2 is FQGTGA. PCR employed 60 Vbeta and 13 Jbeta primers. Libraries were prepared by immunoSEQ multiplex PCR; TCRdb keeps only in-frame clonotypes and omits some of them. The sample holds about 62,000 clones, under 80% seen once. The chain has TRBV7-3 and TRBJ2-3; the match to TRBD2 covers 9 bases. Material: PBMCs. The receptor comes from a woman aged 25 to 39 in good health and CMV-seronegative. The CDR3 nucleotides read TGTGCCAGCAGCTCGGGACTAGCTGAGGATACGCAGTATTTT. Amino acid sequence: CASSSGLAEDTQYF.